This T cell receptor beta chain was captured in a study of blood T cell repertoires in COVID-19 (dated by TCRdb to about 2020). As for the study more broadly: Collaborator samples came from the United States, Italy and Spain and covered acute and convalescent phases of COVID-19. Samples were obtained from the ongoing ImmuneRACE study (first 160 participants) and from over 1,000 subjects provided by 6 global collaborators. Subjects who had been exposed to COVID-19, were actively infected with it, or had recovered from it provided the deeply sampled blood TCRbeta repertoires that made up the dataset. Sample metadata almost always included a de-identified subject ID, COVID-19 status, age in years and sex. Where available, HLA class I and class II types were taken from metadata supplied by the sample provider and were not determined by assay-based typing. The material from the prospective study consisted of cDNA or gDNA derived from T cells, B-cell-depleted T cells, or PBMCs. The repertoires were made available in a free public database intended to serve as a resource for research on the immune response to SARS-CoV-2. The paper as a whole reports these results and caveats: Clinical and demographic metadata were provided uncurated, with the amount varying by source and participant.

Comments on this clone: The specificity of this receptor is unknown. No much larger clone exists at a distance of one base, and base qualities are not known. The identical CDR3 is also encoded by other nucleotide sequences in the sample.

TCRbeta CDR3 regions were amplified from genomic DNA using the immunoSEQ Assay, a bias-controlled multiplex PCR. As for the original processing: The number of nucleated cells in each sample was estimated from the amplification of reference gene primers within the assay. To quantify the absolute abundance of each unique TCRbeta CDR3 rearrangement, sequence reads were collapsed and filtered. For each sample, productive Simpson clonality was calculated as the square root of Simpson's diversity index over productive rearrangements. TCRdb took over this immuneACCESS table, retaining in-frame rearrangements with V and J assigned. Such tables are incomplete; in checked studies, under half of the missing clones stem from an unresolved V gene, and the remainder is unexplained. V and J calls and clone size follow that table, whereas D and trimming were derived from the DNA. The sample table shows under 500,000 clones, and around 88% are seen once. The top ten hold 4% to 5.5% of the sample.

Whole blood was collected in K2EDTA tubes by collaborating institutions according to the institutions' own protocols. For TCRbeta analysis, collaborators shipped samples in one of three forms: frozen whole blood, isolated PBMCs, or DNA extracted from either of those sample types. V is pared back by 1 base and J by 6 bases, with 16 bases lying between the germline termini. CDR1 and CDR2, per the germline V gene, are MGHRA and YSYEKL. The CDR3 goes from the cysteine to the phenylalanine over 15 residues. Of all the DNA, just the CDR3 is kept, 45 bases in frame from base 1. Input material: peripheral blood. The sequence is built from TRBV4-1 and TRBJ2-7; the D gene cannot be resolved reliably. The clonotype comes from a woman aged 25 to 39 with acute or convalescent COVID-19. CDR3 loop: CASSQGWRHRVEQYF. The DNA sequence is given as TGCGCCAGCAGCCAAGGCTGGCGACACCGAGTCGAGCAGTACTTC.